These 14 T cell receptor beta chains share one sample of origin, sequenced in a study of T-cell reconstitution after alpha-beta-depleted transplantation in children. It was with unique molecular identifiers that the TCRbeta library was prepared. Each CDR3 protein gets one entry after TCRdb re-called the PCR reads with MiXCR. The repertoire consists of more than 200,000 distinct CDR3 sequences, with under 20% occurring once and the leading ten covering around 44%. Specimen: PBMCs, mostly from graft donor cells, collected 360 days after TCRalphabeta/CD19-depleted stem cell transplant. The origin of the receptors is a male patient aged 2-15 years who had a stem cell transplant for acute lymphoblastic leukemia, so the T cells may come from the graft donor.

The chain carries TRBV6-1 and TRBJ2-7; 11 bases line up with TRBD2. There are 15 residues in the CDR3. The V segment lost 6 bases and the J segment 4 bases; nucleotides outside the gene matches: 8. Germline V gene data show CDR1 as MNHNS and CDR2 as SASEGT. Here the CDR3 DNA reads TGTGCCAGCAGCCGACCGGGACTAGCGGATTACGAGCAGTACTTC. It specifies CASSRPGLADYEQYF.

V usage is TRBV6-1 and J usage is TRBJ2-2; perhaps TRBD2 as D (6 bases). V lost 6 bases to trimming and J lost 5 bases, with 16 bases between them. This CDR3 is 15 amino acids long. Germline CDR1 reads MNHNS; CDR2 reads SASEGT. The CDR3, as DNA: TGTGCCAGCAGCCGGGGAGGTGGTGAGACCGGGGAGCTGTTTTTT. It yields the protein CASSRGGGETGELFF.

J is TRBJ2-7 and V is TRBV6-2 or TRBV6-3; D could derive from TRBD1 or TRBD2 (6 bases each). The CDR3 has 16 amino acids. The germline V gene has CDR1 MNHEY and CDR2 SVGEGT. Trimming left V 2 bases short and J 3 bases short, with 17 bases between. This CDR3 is CASSYRGLGYVYEQYF. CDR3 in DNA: TGTGCCAGCAGTTACCGGGGGCTTGGGTATGTCTACGAGCAGTACTTC.

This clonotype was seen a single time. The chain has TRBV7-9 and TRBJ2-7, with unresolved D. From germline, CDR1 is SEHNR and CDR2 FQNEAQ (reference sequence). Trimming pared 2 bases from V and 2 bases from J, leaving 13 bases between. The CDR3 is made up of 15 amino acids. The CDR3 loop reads CASSLRAGVTYEQYF. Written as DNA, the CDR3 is TGTGCCAGCAGCTTACGTGCTGGGGTTACCTACGAGCAGTACTTC.

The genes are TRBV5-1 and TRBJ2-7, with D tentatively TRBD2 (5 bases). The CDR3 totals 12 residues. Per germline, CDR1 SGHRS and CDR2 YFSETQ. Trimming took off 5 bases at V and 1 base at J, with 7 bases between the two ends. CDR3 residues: CASRGLSYEQYF. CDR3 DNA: TGCGCCAGCAGAGGACTGTCCTACGAGCAGTACTTC. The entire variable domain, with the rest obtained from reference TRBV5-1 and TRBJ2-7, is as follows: KAGVTQTPRYLIKTRGQQVTLSCSPISGHRSVSWYQQTPGQGLQFLFEYFSETQRNKGNFPGRFSGRQFSNSRSEMNVSTLELGDSALYLCASRGLSYEQYFGPGTRLTVT.

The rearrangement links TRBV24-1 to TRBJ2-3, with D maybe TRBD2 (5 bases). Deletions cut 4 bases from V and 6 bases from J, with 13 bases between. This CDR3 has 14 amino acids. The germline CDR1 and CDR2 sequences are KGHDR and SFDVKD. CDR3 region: CATSDARTDDTQYF. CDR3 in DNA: TGTGCCACCAGTGACGCTCGGACTGACGATACGCAGTATTTT.

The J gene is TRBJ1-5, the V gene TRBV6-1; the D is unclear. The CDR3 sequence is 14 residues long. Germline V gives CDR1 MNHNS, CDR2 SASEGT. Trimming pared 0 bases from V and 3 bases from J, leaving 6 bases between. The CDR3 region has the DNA TGTGCCAGCAGTGAAGCGCGGATCAATCAGCCCCAGCATTTT. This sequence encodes CASSEARINQPQHF.

The CDR3 DNA follows: TGTGCCAGCAGCGGACAGGGATCCTCTGGAAACACCATATATTTT. This sequence encodes CASSGQGSSGNTIYF. The chain has TRBV7-9 and TRBJ1-3; 8 bases are shared with TRBD1. The CDR3 has 15 amino acids. V dropped 5 bases and J dropped 0; count of bases not matched to a gene: 3. Looked up from germline, CDR1 is SEHNR and CDR2 is FQNEAQ (reference sequence).

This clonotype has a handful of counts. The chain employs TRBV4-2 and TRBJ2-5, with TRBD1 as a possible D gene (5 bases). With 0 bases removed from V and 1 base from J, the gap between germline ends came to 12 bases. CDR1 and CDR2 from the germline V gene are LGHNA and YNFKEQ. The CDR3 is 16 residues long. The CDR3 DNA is TGTGCCAGCAGCCAAGAAGTTGGCAGGGCCCAAGAGACCCAGTACTTC. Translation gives CASSQEVGRAQETQYF.

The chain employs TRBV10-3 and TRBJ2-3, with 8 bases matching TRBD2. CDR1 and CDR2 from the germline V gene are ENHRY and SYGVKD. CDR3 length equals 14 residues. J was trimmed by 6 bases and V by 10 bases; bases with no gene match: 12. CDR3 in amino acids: CATRAGVDSDTQYF. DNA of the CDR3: TGTGCCACCCGAGCGGGGGTGGACTCCGATACGCAGTATTTT.

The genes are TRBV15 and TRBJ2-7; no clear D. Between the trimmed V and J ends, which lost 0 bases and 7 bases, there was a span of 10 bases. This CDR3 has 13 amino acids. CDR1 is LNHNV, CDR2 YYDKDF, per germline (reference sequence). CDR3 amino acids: CATSRDRLLEQYF. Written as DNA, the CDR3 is TGTGCCACCAGCAGAGACAGGTTATTGGAGCAGTACTTC.

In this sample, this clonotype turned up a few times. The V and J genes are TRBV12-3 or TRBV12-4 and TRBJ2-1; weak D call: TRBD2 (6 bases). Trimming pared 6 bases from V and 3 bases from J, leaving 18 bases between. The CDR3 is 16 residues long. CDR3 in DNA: TGTGCCAGCAGGGTTCGGGGCGGGGCTGGCTACAATGAGCAGTTCTTC. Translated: CASRVRGGAGYNEQFF.

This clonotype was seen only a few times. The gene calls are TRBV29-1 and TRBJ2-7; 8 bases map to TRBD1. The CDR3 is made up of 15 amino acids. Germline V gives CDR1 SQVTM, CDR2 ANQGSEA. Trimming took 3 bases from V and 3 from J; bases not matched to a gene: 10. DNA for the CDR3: TGCAGCGTTGAGACGGGACAGGAGAGAGGCTACGAGCAGTACTTC. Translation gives CSVETGQERGYEQYF.

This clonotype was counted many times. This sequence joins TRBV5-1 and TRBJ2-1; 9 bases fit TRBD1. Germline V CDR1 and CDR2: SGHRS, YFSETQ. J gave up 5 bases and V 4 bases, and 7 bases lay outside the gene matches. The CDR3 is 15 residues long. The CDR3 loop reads CASSPGQGVHNEQFF. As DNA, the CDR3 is TGCGCCAGCAGCCCGGGACAGGGTGTCCACAATGAGCAGTTCTTC.